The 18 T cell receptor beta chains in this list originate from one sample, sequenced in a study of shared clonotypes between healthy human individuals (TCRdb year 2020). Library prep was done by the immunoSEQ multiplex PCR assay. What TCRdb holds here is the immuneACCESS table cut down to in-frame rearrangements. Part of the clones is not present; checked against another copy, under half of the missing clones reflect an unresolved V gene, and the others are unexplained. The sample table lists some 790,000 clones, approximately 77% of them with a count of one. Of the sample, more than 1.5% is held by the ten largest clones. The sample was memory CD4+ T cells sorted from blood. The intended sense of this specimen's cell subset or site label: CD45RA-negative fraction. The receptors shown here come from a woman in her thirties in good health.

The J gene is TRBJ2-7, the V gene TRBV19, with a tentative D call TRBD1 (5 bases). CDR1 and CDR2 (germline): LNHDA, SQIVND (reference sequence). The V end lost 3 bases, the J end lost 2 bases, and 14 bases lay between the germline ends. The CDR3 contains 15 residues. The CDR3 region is CASSIWGGEAYEQYF. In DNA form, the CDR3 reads TGTGCCAGTAGTATTTGGGGCGGAGAGGCCTACGAGCAGTACTTC.

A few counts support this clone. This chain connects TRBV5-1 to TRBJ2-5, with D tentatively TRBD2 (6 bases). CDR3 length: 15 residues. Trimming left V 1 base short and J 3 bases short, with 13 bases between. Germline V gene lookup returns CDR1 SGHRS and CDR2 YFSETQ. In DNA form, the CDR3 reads TGCGCCAGCAGCTTGTTACGGGGGTCGAAAGAGACCCAGTACTTC. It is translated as CASSLLRGSKETQYF.

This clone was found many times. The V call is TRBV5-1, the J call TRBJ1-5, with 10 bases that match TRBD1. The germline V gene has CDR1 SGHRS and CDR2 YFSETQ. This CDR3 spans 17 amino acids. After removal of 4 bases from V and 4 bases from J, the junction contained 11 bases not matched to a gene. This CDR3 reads CASSPGPGQGFNQPQHF. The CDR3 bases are TGCGCCAGCAGCCCCGGACCGGGACAGGGGTTTAATCAGCCCCAGCATTTT.

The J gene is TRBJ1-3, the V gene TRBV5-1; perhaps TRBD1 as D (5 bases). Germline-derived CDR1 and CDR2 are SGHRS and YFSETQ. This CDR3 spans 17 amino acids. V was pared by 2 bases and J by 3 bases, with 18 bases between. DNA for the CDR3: TGCGCCAGCAGCTTCGGGACTTCTTCTAGAGATGGAAACACCATATATTTT. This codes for CASSFGTSSRDGNTIYF. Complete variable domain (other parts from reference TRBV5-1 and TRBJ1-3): KAGVTQTPRYLIKTRGQQVTLSCSPISGHRSVSWYQQTPGQGLQFLFEYFSETQRNKGNFPGRFSGRQFSNSRSEMNVSTLELGDSALYLCASSFGTSSRDGNTIYFGEGSWLTVV.

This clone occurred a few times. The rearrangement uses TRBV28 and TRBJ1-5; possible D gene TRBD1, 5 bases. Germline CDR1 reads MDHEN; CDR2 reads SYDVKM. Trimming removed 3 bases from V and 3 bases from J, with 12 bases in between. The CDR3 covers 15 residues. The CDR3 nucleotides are TGTGCCAGCAGTTTGGGAGGGGAAAACAATCAGCCCCAGCATTTT. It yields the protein CASSLGGENNQPQHF.

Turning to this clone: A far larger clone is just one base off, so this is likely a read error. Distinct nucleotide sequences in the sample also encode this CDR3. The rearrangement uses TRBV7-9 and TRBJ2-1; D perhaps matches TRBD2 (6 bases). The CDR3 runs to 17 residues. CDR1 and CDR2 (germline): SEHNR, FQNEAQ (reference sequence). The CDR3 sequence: CASSLGLTGGVVNEQFF. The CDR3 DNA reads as TGTGCCAGCAGCTTAGGTCTGACCGGAGGGGTAGTAAATGAGCAATTCTTC.

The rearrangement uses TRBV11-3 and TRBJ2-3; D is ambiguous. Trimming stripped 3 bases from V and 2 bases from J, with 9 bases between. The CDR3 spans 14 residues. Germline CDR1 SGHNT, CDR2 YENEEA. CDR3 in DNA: TGTGCCAGCAGCTTCGGGCAGAACACAGATACGCAGTATTTT. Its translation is CASSFGQNTDTQYF.

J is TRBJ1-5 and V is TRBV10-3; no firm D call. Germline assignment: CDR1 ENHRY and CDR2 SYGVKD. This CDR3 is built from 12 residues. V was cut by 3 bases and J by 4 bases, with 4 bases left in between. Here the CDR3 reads CAISDTNQPQHF. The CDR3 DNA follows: TGTGCCATCAGTGACACAAATCAGCCCCAGCATTTT.

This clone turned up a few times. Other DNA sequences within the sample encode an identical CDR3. CDR3 in amino acids: CSAPLNYEQYF. The DNA for the CDR3 is TGCAGTGCACCCTTGAACTACGAGCAGTACTTC. This chain connects TRBV20-1 to TRBJ2-7; D gene unclear. V shed 6 bases and J shed 3 bases, with 9 bases lying between them. The V gene's germline CDR1 is DFQATT and CDR2 SNEGSKA (reference sequence). This CDR3 spans 11 amino acids.

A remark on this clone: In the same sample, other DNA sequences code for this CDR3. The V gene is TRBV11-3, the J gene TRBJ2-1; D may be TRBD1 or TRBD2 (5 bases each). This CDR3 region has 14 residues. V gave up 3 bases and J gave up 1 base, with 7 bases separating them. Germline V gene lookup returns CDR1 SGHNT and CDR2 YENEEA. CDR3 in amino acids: CASSLGESYNEQFF. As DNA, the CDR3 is TGTGCCAGCAGCTTGGGGGAGTCCTACAATGAGCAGTTCTTC.

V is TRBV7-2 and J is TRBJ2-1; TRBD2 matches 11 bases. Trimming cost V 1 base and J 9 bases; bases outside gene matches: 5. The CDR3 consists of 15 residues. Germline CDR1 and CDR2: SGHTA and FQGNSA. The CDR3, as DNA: TGTGCCAGCAGCTTAGGGGGTAGCGGGAGGGCTGAGCAGTTCTTC. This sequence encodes CASSLGGSGRAEQFF.

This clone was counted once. As DNA, the CDR3 is TGTGCCAGCAGCCCCCTAGCGGGAGTTGCTGAGCAGTTCTTC. Its translation: CASSPLAGVAEQFF. The chain is built from TRBV7-6 and TRBJ2-1; 10 nucleotides match TRBD2. Germline CDR1 SGHVS, CDR2 FNYEAQ. The V gene end was trimmed by 5 bases and the J gene end by 9 bases; junction bases not matched to a gene: 7. The CDR3 consists of 14 residues.

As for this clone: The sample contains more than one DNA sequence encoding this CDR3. The CDR3 loop reads CASSLVGPYNEQFF. The CDR3, as DNA: TGCGCCAGCAGCCTGGTCGGGCCCTACAATGAGCAGTTCTTC. The rearrangement links TRBV5-1 to TRBJ2-1; D remains unclear. The CDR3 is 14 residues long. The V end lost 4 bases, the J end lost 2 bases, and 10 bases lay between the germline ends. Per the germline V gene, CDR1 is SGHRS and CDR2 is YFSETQ.

The CDR3 reads CASSINSGAYGYTF. The DNA for the CDR3 is TGTGCCAGTAGTATCAATTCAGGAGCCTATGGCTACACCTTC. The chain is built from TRBV19 and TRBJ1-2; D is unclear. The CDR3 spans 14 residues. V was pared by 3 bases and J by 4 bases, with 12 bases between. Germline CDR1 is LNHDA and CDR2 is SQIVND (reference sequence).

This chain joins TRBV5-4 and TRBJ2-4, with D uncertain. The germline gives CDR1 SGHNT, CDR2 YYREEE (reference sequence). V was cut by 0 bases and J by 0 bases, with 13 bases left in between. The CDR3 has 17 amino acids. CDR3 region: CASSLGPWREAKNIQYF. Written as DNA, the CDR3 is TGTGCCAGCAGCTTGGGACCTTGGCGAGAAGCCAAAAACATTCAGTACTTC.

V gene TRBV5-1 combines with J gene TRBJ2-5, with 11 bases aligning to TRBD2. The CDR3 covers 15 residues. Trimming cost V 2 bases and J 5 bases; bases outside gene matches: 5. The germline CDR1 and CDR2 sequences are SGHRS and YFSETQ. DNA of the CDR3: TGCGCCAGCAGCTTCTTAGCGGGAGGGCCCGAGACCCAGTACTTC. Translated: CASSFLAGGPETQYF.

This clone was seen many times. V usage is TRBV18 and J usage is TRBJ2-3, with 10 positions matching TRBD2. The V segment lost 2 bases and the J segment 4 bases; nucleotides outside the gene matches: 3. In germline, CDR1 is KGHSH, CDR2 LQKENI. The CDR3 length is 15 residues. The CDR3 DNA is TGTGCCAGCTCACCAGGCCTAGCGGGAGCAGATACGCAGTATTTT. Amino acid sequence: CASSPGLAGADTQYF.

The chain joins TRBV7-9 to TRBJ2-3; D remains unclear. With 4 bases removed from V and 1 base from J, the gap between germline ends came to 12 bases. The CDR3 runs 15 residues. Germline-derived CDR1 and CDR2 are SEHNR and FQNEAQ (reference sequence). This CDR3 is CASSSGRLRTDTQYF. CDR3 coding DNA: TGTGCCAGCAGCTCCGGTCGGTTACGCACAGATACGCAGTATTTT.